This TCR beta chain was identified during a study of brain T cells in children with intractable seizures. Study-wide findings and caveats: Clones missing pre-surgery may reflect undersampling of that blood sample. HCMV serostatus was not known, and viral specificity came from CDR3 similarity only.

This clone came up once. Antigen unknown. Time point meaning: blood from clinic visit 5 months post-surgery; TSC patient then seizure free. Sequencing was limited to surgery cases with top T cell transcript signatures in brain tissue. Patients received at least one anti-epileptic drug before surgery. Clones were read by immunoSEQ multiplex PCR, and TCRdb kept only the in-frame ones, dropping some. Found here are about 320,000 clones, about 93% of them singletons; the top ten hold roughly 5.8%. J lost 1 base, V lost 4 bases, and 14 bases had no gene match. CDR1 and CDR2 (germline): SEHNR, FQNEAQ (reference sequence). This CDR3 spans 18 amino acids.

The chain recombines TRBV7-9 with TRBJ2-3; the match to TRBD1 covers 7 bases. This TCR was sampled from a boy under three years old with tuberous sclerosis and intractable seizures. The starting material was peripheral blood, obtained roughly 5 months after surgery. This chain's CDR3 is CASSSVGVEGARTDTQYF. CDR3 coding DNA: TGTGCCAGCAGCTCCGTGGGGGTTGAGGGGGCGCGCACAGATACGCAGTATTTT.